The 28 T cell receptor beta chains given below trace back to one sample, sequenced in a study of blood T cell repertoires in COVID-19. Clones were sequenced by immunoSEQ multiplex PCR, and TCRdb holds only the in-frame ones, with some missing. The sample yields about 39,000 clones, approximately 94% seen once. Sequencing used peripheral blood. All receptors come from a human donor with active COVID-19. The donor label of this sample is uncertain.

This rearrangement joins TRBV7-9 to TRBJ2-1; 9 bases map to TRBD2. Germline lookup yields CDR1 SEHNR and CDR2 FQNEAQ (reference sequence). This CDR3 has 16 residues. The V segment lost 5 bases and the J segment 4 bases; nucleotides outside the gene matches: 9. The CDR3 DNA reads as TGTGCCAGCAGCCTATCAGGCGGGGGGGAATACAATGAGCAGTTCTTC. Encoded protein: CASSLSGGGEYNEQFF.

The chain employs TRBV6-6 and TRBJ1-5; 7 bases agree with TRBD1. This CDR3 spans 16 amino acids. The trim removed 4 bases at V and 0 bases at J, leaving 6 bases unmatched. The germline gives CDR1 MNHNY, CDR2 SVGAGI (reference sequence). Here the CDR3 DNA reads TGTGCCAGCAGTTCCGGACAGGTTAATAGCAATCAGCCCCAGCATTTT. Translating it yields CASSSGQVNSNQPQHF.

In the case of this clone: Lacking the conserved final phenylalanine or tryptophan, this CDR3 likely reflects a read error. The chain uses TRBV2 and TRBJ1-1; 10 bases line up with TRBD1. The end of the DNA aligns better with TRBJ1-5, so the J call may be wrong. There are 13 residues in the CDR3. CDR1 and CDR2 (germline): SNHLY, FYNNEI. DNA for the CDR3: TGTGCCAGCAGTTCTACCGGGACAGGGGCCCAGCATGTT. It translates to CASSSTGTGAQHV.

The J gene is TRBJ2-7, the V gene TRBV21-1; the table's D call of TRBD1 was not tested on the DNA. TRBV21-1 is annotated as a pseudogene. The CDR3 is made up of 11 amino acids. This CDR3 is CASGGQGEQYF. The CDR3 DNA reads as TGTGCCAGCGGCGGTCAGGGCGAGCAGTACTTC.

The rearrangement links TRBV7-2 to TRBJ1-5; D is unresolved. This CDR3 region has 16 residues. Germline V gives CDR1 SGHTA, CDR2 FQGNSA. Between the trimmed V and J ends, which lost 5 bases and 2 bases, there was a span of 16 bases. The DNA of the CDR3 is TGTGCCAGCAGCCCCCGAGGCATCGGGGGCAATCAGCCCCAGCATTTT. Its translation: CASSPRGIGGNQPQHF.

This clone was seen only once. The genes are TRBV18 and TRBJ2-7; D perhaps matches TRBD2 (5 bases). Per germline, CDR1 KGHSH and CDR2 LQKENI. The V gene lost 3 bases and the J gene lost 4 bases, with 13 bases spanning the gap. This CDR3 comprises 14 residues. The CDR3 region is CASSPMNRDYEQYF. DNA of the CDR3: TGTGCCAGCTCACCGATGAACCGGGATTACGAGCAGTACTTC.

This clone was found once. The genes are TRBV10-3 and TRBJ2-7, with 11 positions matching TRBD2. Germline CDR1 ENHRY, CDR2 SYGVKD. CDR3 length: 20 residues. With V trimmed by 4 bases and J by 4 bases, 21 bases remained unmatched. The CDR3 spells CAISAVNRTGLLAGGYEQYF. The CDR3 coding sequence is TGTGCCATCAGTGCCGTGAACCGTACAGGTCTCCTAGCGGGGGGTTACGAGCAGTACTTC.

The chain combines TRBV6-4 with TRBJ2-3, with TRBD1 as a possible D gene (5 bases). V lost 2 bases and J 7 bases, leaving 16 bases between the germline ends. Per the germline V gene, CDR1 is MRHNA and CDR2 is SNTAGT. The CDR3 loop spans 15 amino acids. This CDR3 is CASSDGVQGMNTQYF. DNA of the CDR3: TGTGCCAGCAGTGACGGGGTCCAGGGAATGAATACGCAGTATTTT.

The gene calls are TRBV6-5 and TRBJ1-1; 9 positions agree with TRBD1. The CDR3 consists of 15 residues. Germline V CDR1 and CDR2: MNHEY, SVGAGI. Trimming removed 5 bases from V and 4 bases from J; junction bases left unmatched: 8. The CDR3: CASSRTQDRGTEAFF. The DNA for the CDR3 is TGTGCCAGCAGTCGTACCCAGGACAGGGGCACTGAAGCTTTCTTT.

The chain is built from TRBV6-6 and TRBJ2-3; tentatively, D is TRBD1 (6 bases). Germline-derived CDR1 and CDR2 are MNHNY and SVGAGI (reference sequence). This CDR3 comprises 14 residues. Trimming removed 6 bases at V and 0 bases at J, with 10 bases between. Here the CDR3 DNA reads TGTGCCAGCAGCCAGGACAGAAGCACAGATACGCAGTATTTT. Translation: CASSQDRSTDTQYF.

CDR3 protein: CASSFGLADSYEQYF. As DNA, the CDR3 is TGTGCCAGCAGCTTTGGTCTAGCGGACTCCTACGAGCAGTACTTC. This chain uses TRBV7-2 with TRBJ2-7; 7 bases line up with TRBD2. Looked up from germline, CDR1 is SGHTA and CDR2 is FQGNSA. The CDR3 is 15 amino acids. The J segment lost 0 bases and the V segment lost 3 bases, leaving 5 bases of the junction unmatched.

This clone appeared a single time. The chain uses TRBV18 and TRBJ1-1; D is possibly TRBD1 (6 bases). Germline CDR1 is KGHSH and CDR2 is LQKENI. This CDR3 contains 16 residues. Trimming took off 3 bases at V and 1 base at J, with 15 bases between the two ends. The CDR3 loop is CASSPPNRAENTEAFF. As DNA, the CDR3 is TGTGCCAGCTCACCGCCCAACAGGGCCGAGAACACTGAAGCTTTCTTT.

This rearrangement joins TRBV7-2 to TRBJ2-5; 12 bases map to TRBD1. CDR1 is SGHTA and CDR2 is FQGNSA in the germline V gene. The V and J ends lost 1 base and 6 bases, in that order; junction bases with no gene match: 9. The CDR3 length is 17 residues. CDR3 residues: CASSLGAGTGGGKTQYF. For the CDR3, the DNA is TGTGCCAGCAGCTTAGGAGCAGGGACAGGGGGCGGGAAGACCCAGTACTTC.

The CDR3 bases are TGCGCCAGCAGCTTGGGCGGGGTAGACACAGATACGCAGTATTTT. It is translated as CASSLGGVDTDTQYF. J is TRBJ2-3 and V is TRBV5-1; maybe TRBD2 (6 bases). Germline V lookup: CDR1 SGHRS, CDR2 YFSETQ. V lost 0 bases to trimming and J lost 2 bases, with 10 bases between them. This CDR3 has 15 residues.

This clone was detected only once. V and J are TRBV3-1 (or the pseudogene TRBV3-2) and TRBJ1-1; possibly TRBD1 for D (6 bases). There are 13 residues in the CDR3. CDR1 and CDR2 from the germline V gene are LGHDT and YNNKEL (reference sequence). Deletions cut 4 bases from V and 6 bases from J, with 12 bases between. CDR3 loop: CASSLSGGAEAFF. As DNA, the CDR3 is TGTGCCAGCAGCCTCTCGGGGGGCGCTGAAGCTTTCTTT.

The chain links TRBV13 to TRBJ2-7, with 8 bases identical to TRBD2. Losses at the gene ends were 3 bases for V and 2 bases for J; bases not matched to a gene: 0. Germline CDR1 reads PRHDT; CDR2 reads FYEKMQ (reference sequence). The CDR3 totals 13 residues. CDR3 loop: CASSFGGAYEQYF. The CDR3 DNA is TGTGCCAGCAGCTTCGGGGGGGCCTACGAGCAGTACTTC. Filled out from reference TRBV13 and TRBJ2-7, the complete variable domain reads AAGVIQSPRHLIKEKRETATLKCYPIPRHDTVYWYQQGPGQDPQFLISFYEKMQSDKGSIPDRFSAQQFSDYHSELNMSSLELGDSALYFCASSFGGAYEQYFGPGTRLTVT.

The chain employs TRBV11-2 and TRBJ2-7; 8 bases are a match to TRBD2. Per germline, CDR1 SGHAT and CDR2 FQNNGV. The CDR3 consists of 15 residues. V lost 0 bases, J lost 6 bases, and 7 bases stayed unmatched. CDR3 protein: CASSLEGTRGAEQYF. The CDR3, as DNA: TGTGCCAGCAGCTTAGAGGGGACTAGGGGGGCCGAGCAGTACTTC.

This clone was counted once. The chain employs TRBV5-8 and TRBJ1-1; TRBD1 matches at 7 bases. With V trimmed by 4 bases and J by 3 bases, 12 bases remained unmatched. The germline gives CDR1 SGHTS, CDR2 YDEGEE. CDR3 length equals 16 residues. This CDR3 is CASSGKGAPIHTEAFF. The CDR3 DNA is TGTGCCAGCAGCGGCAAGGGGGCCCCAATCCACACTGAAGCTTTCTTT.

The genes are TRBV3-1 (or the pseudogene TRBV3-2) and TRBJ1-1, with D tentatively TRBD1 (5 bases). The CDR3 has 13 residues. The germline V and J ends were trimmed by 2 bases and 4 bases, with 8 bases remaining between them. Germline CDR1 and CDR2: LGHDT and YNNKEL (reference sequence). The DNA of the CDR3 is TGTGCCAGCAGCCAAAAGACAGCCACTGAAGCTTTCTTT. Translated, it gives CASSQKTATEAFF.

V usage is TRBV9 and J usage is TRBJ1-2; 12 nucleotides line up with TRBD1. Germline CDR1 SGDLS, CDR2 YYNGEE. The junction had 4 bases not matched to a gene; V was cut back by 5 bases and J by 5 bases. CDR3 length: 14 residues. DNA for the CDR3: TGTGCCAGCAGTAAGGGACAGGGGGCATATGGCTACACCTTC. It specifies CASSKGQGAYGYTF.

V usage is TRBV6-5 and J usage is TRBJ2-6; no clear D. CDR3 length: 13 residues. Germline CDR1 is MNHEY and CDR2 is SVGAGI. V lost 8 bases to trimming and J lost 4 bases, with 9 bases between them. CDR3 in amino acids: CASGRRGANVLTF. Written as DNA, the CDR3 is TGTGCCAGCGGCAGGCGCGGGGCCAACGTCCTGACTTTC.

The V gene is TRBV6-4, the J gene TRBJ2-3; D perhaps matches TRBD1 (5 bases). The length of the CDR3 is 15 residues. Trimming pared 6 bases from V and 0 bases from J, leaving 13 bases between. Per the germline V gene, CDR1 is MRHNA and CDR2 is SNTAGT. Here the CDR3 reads CASRGDFPSTDTQYF. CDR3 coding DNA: TGTGCCAGCAGAGGGGATTTCCCTAGCACAGATACGCAGTATTTT.

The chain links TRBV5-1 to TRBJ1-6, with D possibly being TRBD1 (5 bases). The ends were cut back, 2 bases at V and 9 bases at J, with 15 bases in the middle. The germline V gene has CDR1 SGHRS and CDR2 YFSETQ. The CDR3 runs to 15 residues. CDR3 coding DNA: TGCGCCAGCAGCTTCCCGACGGGGGAAGGTTCACCCCTCCACTTT. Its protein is CASSFPTGEGSPLHF.

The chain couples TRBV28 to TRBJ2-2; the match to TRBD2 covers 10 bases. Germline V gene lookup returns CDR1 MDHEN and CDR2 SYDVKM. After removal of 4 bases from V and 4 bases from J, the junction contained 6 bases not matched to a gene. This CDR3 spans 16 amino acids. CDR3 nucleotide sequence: TGTGCCAGCAGTTGGCCTAGCGGGAGTGGCACCGGGGAGCTGTTTTTT. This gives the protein CASSWPSGSGTGELFF.

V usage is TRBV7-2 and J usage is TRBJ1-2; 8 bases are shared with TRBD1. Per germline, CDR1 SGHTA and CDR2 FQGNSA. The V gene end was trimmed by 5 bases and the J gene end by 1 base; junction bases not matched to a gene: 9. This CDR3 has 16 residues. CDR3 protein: CASSAWTGMNNYGYTF. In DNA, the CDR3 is TGTGCCAGCAGCGCTTGGACAGGGATGAATAACTATGGCTACACCTTC. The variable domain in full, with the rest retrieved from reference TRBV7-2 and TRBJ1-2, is GAGVSQSPSNKVTEKGKDVELRCDPISGHTALYWYRQSLGQGLEFLIYFQGNSAPDKSGLPSDRFSAERTGGSVSTLTIQRTQQEDSAVYLCASSAWTGMNNYGYTFGSGTRLTVV.

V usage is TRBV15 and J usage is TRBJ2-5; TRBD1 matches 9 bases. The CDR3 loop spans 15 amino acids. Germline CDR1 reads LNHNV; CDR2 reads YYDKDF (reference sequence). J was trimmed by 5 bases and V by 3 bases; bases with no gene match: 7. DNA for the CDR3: TGTGCCACCAGCAGGGATACAGGGGGCTCGGAGACCCAGTACTTC. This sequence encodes CATSRDTGGSETQYF.

CDR3 sequence: CASSESKLAAYGEQYF. CDR3 nucleotides: TGCGCCAGCAGTGAGTCGAAGCTAGCGGCTTACGGAGAGCAGTACTTC. This chain uses TRBV10-1 with TRBJ2-7, with 7 bases fitting TRBD2. J lost 7 bases, V lost 0 bases, and 12 bases had no gene match. Germline CDR1 reads WNHNN; CDR2 reads SYGVQD (reference sequence). This CDR3 spans 16 amino acids.

The CDR3 protein is CASSPTGAGSQPQHF. CDR3 bases: TGTGCCAGCTCACCAACAGGGGCCGGGTCTCAGCCCCAGCATTTT. V and J are TRBV18 and TRBJ1-5; 7 bases map to TRBD1. The V segment lost 2 bases and the J segment 6 bases; nucleotides outside the gene matches: 7. The germline CDR1 and CDR2 sequences are KGHSH and LQKENI. This CDR3 is built from 15 residues.